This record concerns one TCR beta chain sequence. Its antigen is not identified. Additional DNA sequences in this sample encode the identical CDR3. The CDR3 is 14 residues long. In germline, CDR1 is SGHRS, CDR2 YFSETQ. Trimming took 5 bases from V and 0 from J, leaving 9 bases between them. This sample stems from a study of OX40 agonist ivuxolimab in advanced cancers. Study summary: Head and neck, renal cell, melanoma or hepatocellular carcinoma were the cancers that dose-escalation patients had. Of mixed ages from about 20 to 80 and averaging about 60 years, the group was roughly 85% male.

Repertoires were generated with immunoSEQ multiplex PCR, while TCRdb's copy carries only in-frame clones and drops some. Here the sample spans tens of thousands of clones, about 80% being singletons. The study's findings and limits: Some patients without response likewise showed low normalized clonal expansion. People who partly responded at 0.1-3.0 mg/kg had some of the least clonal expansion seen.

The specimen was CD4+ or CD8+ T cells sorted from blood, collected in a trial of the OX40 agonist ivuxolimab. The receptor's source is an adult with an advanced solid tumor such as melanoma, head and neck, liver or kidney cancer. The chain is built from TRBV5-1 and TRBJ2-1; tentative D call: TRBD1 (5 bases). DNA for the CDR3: TGCGCCAGCAGGCCCAGGGTCTCCTACAATGAGCAGTTCTTC. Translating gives CASRPRVSYNEQFF. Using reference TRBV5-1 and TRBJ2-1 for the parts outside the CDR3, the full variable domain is KAGVTQTPRYLIKTRGQQVTLSCSPISGHRSVSWYQQTPGQGLQFLFEYFSETQRNKGNFPGRFSGRQFSNSRSEMNVSTLELGDSALYLCASRPRVSYNEQFFGPGTRLTVL.